This passage covers 19 T cell receptor beta chains from one sample sequenced in a study of T-cell reconstitution after alpha-beta-depleted transplantation in children. Preparation of the TCRbeta library was carried out with unique molecular identifiers. One entry per CDR3 protein, called by TCRdb with MiXCR from the PCR reads. Of about 980,000 distinct CDR3 sequences in the sample, about 31% are singletons; the top ten hold over 25%. The input for sequencing was PBMCs, mostly from graft donor cells, taken 360 days after TCRalphabeta/CD19-depleted stem cell transplant. The receptors were sampled from a boy under two years old who had a stem cell transplant for SCID, so the T cells may come from the graft donor.

Many counts were recorded for this clonotype. Germline is not matched at one junction end, which may reflect a read error. The V and J genes are TRBV27 and TRBJ2-2, with D perhaps TRBD2 (7 bases). The CDR3 consists of 15 residues. Germline values: CDR1 MNHEY, CDR2 SMNVEV (reference sequence). The CDR3, as DNA: TGTGCCAGCATGGGAGGGGGGGTGAACAGCGGGGAGCTGTTTTTT. Its protein is CASMGGGVNSGELFF.

This sequence joins TRBV28 and TRBJ2-7; 10 nucleotides match TRBD1. The germline V gene encodes CDR1 MDHEN and CDR2 SYDVKM. V shed 9 bases and J 3 bases; nucleotides not matched to a gene: 5. The length of the CDR3 is 13 residues. CDR3 sequence reads: CASTWTGGYEQYF. CDR3 nucleotides: TGTGCCAGTACCTGGACAGGGGGCTACGAGCAGTACTTC.

The chain joins TRBV5-1 to TRBJ2-4, with a tentative D call TRBD2 (6 bases). With 5 bases removed from V and 0 bases from J, the gap between germline ends came to 12 bases. The CDR3 covers 15 residues. The germline CDR1 and CDR2 sequences are SGHRS and YFSETQ. The CDR3 bases are TGCGCCAGCAGGCCCCCGGGGGTAGCCAAAAACATTCAGTACTTC. Encoded protein: CASRPPGVAKNIQYF.

This clonotype came up a few times. The chain links TRBV9 to TRBJ2-6; D uncertain. The germline gives CDR1 SGDLS, CDR2 YYNGEE. The ends were cut back, 2 bases at V and 0 bases at J, with 15 bases in the middle. This CDR3 contains 18 residues. The CDR3 protein is CASSVLDTVSSGANVLTF. In nucleotides, the CDR3 is TGTGCCAGCAGCGTCCTCGACACCGTAAGCTCTGGGGCCAACGTCCTGACTTTC.

This clonotype appeared a few times. This chain connects TRBV12-3 or TRBV12-4 to TRBJ1-5, with 8 bases lining up with TRBD1. This CDR3 has 18 amino acids. The junction had 12 bases not matched to a gene; V was cut back by 5 bases and J by 0 bases. In DNA form, the CDR3 reads TGTGCCAGCAGTGTCGGACAGGGCGGTAGGAATAGCAATCAGCCCCAGCATTTT. Protein product: CASSVGQGGRNSNQPQHF.

This clonotype was observed a handful of times. This sequence joins TRBV12-3 or TRBV12-4 and TRBJ2-1; 8 bases agree with TRBD2. The CDR3 is 15 residues long. Trimming at V came to 7 bases and at J to 0 bases, leaving 5 bases not matched to a gene. This chain's CDR3 is CASTAGTSSYNEQFF. In DNA form, the CDR3 reads TGTGCCAGCACCGCGGGGACTAGCTCCTACAATGAGCAGTTCTTC.

This clonotype was seen only a few times. The chain is built from TRBV5-6 and TRBJ2-7, with D possibly matching TRBD2 (6 bases). The germline CDR1 and CDR2 sequences are SGHDT and YYEEEE. This CDR3 is 14 amino acids long. V lost 7 bases and J lost 3, with 17 bases in between. The CDR3 reads CASQWAGLDYEQYF. The CDR3 nucleotides are TGTGCCAGCCAATGGGCGGGATTGGACTACGAGCAGTACTTC.

This clonotype was detected a few times. This chain links TRBV5-6 with TRBJ2-5, with 10 nucleotides matching TRBD1. CDR3 length equals 16 residues. V shed 4 bases, J shed 5 bases, and the junction held 11 bases outside the gene matches. Germline V CDR1 and CDR2: SGHDT, YYEEEE. The CDR3 spells CASSRRDRGRLETQYF. In nucleotides, the CDR3 is TGTGCCAGCAGCCGACGGGACAGGGGTCGTCTGGAGACCCAGTACTTC.

In this sample, this clonotype turned up a few times. This chain uses TRBV5-1 with TRBJ2-7, with D possibly being TRBD1 or TRBD2 (5 bases each). V was shortened by 4 bases and J by 7 bases, with 15 bases between the two germline ends. Germline V gene sequence: CDR1 SGHRS, CDR2 YFSETQ. The CDR3 spans 13 residues. CDR3 DNA: TGCGCCAGCAGCCGGGACCCGGCCAGGGAGCAGTACTTC. Translating gives CASSRDPAREQYF.

V usage is TRBV27 and J usage is TRBJ2-7; a weak D match, TRBD2 (6 bases). V lost 6 bases and J lost 7, with 19 bases in between. Germline V gene data show CDR1 as MNHEY and CDR2 as SMNVEV (reference sequence). The CDR3 totals 14 residues. The CDR3 reads CASRPGRGVGEQYF. In nucleotides, the CDR3 is TGTGCCAGCAGACCCGGGAGAGGGGTGGGGGAGCAGTACTTC.

The chain joins TRBV4-1 to TRBJ2-7; TRBD1 is a possible D gene (6 bases). Trimming took off 0 bases at V and 13 bases at J, with 16 bases between the two ends. CDR1 and CDR2 from the germline V gene are MGHRA and YSYEKL. The CDR3 consists of 13 residues. CDR3 nucleotides: TGCGCCAGCAGCCAAGAGTGGGACATGACCCCCTACTTC. Residues: CASSQEWDMTPYF.

The genes are TRBV2 and TRBJ2-2; D is unresolved. The length of the CDR3 is 13 residues. Trimming removed 6 bases at V and 0 bases at J, with 5 bases between. Germline-derived CDR1 and CDR2 are SNHLY and FYNNEI. DNA for the CDR3: TGTGCCAGCAGCGTGTCGAACACCGGGGAGCTGTTTTTT. This codes for CASSVSNTGELFF.

The table lists this clonotype with a few counts. The chain couples TRBV5-1 to TRBJ1-1; D ambiguous. The CDR3 runs to 15 residues. CDR1 SGHRS and CDR2 YFSETQ come from the germline V gene. V was shortened by 0 bases and J by 3 bases, with 12 bases between the two germline ends. The CDR3 DNA reads TGCGCCAGCAGCTTGGGAGATCTCCCCTACACTGAAGCTTTCTTT. Its translation: CASSLGDLPYTEAFF.

The chain joins TRBV7-3 to TRBJ2-1, with D perhaps matching TRBD1 or TRBD2 (6 bases each). The V and J ends lost 0 bases and 4 bases respectively, with 10 bases between them. The V gene's germline CDR1 is SGHTA and CDR2 FQGTGA. The CDR3 totals 15 residues. The CDR3 loop is CASSLTGGRYNEQFF. CDR3 coding DNA: TGTGCCAGCAGCTTAACGGGGGGCAGATACAATGAGCAGTTCTTC.

Many counts were recorded for this clonotype. This CDR3 is CASSQTSNTEAFF. In nucleotides, the CDR3 is TGTGCCAGCAGCCAGACATCGAACACTGAAGCTTTCTTT. The chain couples TRBV7-9 to TRBJ1-1; D remains unclear. V was cut by 5 bases and J by 1 base, with 8 bases left in between. The CDR3 consists of 13 residues. Germline values: CDR1 SEHNR, CDR2 FQNEAQ (reference sequence).

This clonotype was observed a few times. V and J are TRBV6-2 or TRBV6-3 and TRBJ2-2; 10 positions match TRBD1. CDR1 is MNHEY and CDR2 is SVGEGT in the germline V gene. The CDR3 consists of 15 residues. V gave up 6 bases and J gave up 2 bases; unmatched junction bases: 3. The CDR3 here is CASRRTGGNTGELFF. In DNA form, the CDR3 reads TGTGCCAGCAGGAGGACAGGGGGAAACACCGGGGAGCTGTTTTTT.

The chain recombines TRBV24-1 with TRBJ2-3, with D perhaps TRBD1 (5 bases). This CDR3 is 13 amino acids long. Trimming took off 8 bases at V and 2 bases at J, with 10 bases between the two ends. Looked up from germline, CDR1 is KGHDR and CDR2 is SFDVKD. The CDR3 region has the DNA TGTGCCACCAAGGGGATGCCCACAGATACGCAGTATTTT. Translated, it gives CATKGMPTDTQYF.

This chain connects TRBV29-1 to TRBJ2-3; 7 bases are a match to TRBD1. This CDR3 is built from 13 residues. Trimming at V came to 4 bases and at J to 6 bases, leaving 7 bases not matched to a gene. CDR1 SQVTM and CDR2 ANQGSEA come from the germline V gene. This chain's CDR3 is CSVARGHEDTQYF. The CDR3 bases are TGCAGCGTTGCGAGGGGGCATGAGGATACGCAGTATTTT.

This clonotype was seen repeatedly, ten times or more. The chain recombines TRBV4-3 with TRBJ1-4; 7 nucleotides align to TRBD1. This CDR3 is built from 16 residues. J was trimmed by 5 bases and V by 0 bases; bases with no gene match: 6. Germline loops: CDR1 LGHNA, CDR2 YSLEER. In nucleotides, the CDR3 is TGCGCCAGCAGCCAAGATAGGCAGGGGGGAAATGAAAAACTGTTTTTT. Translation: CASSQDRQGGNEKLFF.